The clone carrying this T cell receptor (beta chain) was seen a few times. Its antigen is unknown. The source of the sample is a study of T cells in Graves' hyperthyroidism and ophthalmopathy. Findings and caveats of the study: Most thyroid clonotypes with frequency above 0.001 were detected in blood.

The study enrolled patients aged 18 to 65 with newly diagnosed hyperthyroidism of under 2 months' duration. Reasons for excluding patients were uncontrolled infection, other autoimmune disease, pregnancy or lactation. RNA transcripts yielded amplified TCR beta CDR3 regions. An initial round of RT-PCR targeting the TCR CDR3 relied on the HTBI primer set. TCRdb reanalysed the multiplex PCR reads using MiXCR and keeps one entry per CDR3 protein. The sample includes fewer than 350,000 distinct CDR3 sequences, about 14% seen only once; the top ten take 7.8%. This CDR3 is 18 amino acids long. V lost 6 bases to trimming and J lost 0 bases, with 22 bases between them. Germline CDR1 reads MGHRA; CDR2 reads YSYEKL.

Specimen: blood. This chain uses TRBV4-1 with TRBJ2-3, with D maybe TRBD2 (6 bases). The sequence was obtained from a woman aged 25 to 45 with Graves' hyperthyroidism that later progressed to Graves' ophthalmopathy. CDR3 sequence reads: CASRSPGVRSPSTDTQYF. The DNA for the CDR3 is TGCGCCAGCAGGTCACCGGGAGTCCGGTCCCCGAGCACAGATACGCAGTATTTT.